Below are 4 T cell receptor beta chains sequenced from a single sample in a study of shared clonotypes between healthy human individuals. Assay: immunoSEQ multiplex PCR; the TCRdb copy retains only in-frame clones and omits some. The data contain 950,000 to 1,100,000 clones, roughly 74% of them seen just once; the ten biggest clones take up around 0.6%. Sequencing was done on a sample of memory CD4+ T cells from PBMCs. Subset in this sample: CD45RA-negative fraction. The receptors here all came from a man younger than 35 in good health. Some clones in this sample may be carry-over from other donors' samples.

This chain joins TRBV10-3 and TRBJ2-3, with TRBD1 identical over 7 bases. CDR3 length: 12 amino acids. Germline V gene data show CDR1 as ENHRY and CDR2 as SYGVKD. The V gene end was trimmed by 10 bases and the J gene end by 8 bases; junction bases not matched to a gene: 9. The CDR3 loop is CATRQGGGTQYF. CDR3 coding DNA: TGTGCCACCCGACAGGGTGGAGGTACGCAGTATTTT.

This clone was observed a single time. The genes are TRBV30 and TRBJ1-6; the D gene is possibly TRBD1 (5 bases). V was cut by 0 bases and J by 10 bases, with 16 bases left in between. Germline assignment: CDR1 GTSNPN and CDR2 SVGIG (reference sequence). This CDR3 is built from 15 residues. The CDR3, as DNA: TGTGCCTGGAGTGTAACCATTGGGGGTAGGTCACCCCTCCACTTT. It is translated as CAWSVTIGGRSPLHF.

This clone has only one observation. Different DNA sequences within this sample yield the same CDR3. V usage is TRBV18 and J usage is TRBJ2-7; D is undetermined. Germline lookup yields CDR1 KGHSH and CDR2 LQKENI. CDR3 size: 13 residues. Trimming stripped 0 bases from V and 5 bases from J, with 8 bases between. CDR3 nucleotides: TGTGCCAGCTCACCACCGGGTCGGGACGAGCAGTACTTC. Amino acids: CASSPPGRDEQYF.

The chain joins TRBV6-1 to TRBJ1-1, with no clear D. Trimming pared 8 bases from V and 6 bases from J, leaving 16 bases between. Per the germline V gene, CDR1 is MNHNS and CDR2 is SASEGT. This CDR3 contains 13 residues. The CDR3 loop is CASVRPVRSEAFF. Here the CDR3 DNA reads TGTGCCAGCGTTAGACCGGTTAGGTCTGAAGCTTTCTTT.